This T cell receptor beta chain was sequenced for a study of T cells in Graves' hyperthyroidism and ophthalmopathy. The source material, RNA transcripts, was used to amplify TCR beta CDR3 regions. Researchers ran a first-round RT-PCR on the TCR CDR3 using the HTBI primer set. One entry per CDR3 protein, called by TCRdb with MiXCR from the multiplex PCR reads. The repertoire holds 550,000 to 700,000 distinct CDR3 sequences, with just over 45% as singletons. Of note for this clonotype: Its target is unknown.

The germline gives CDR1 MNHNS, CDR2 SASEGT. Trimming cost V 6 bases and J 3 bases; bases outside gene matches: 4. This CDR3 spans 13 amino acids. Study-wide findings and caveats: Through a model of 13 V-J features, ophthalmopathy was separated from stable hyperthyroidism.

This rearrangement joins TRBV6-1 to TRBJ2-7, with 8 bases that match TRBD1. Material: peripheral blood or thyroid tissue (not recorded which). The TCR was taken from an adult woman with Graves' disease, either hyperthyroidism or ophthalmopathy (not recorded which). In nucleotides, the CDR3 is TGTGCCAGCAGAAAAGGACAGGGCTACGAGCAGTACTTC. Its translation is CASRKGQGYEQYF.